These 31 T cell receptor beta chains share one sample of origin, sequenced in a study of blood T cell repertoires in COVID-19. Profiling relied on immunoSEQ multiplex PCR, and the TCRdb table lists in-frame clones only, not all of them. The table has approximately 230,000 clones, 86% seen once. Sample: PBMCs or T cells enriched from blood (not recorded which). The receptors shown here come from a man aged 40-50 years who had recovered from COVID-19.

V usage is TRBV4-2 and J usage is TRBJ2-2, with 7 bases that match TRBD2. V was clipped by 0 bases and J by 6 bases; unmatched bases: 7. The CDR3 sequence is 16 residues long. Germline V gene sequence: CDR1 LGHNA, CDR2 YNFKEQ. The CDR3 reads CASSQDPGREAGELFF. CDR3 nucleotide sequence: TGTGCCAGCAGCCAAGACCCGGGGAGGGAAGCCGGGGAGCTGTTTTTT.

The chain joins TRBV11-2 to TRBJ2-1; possibly TRBD2 for D (6 bases). Between the trimmed V and J ends, which lost 4 bases and 7 bases, there was a span of 14 bases. This CDR3 is 14 amino acids long. Germline V gives CDR1 SGHAT, CDR2 FQNNGV. DNA for the CDR3: TGTGCCAGCAGCTCCGTGCGGAGGGCGAATGAGCAGTTCTTC. This codes for CASSSVRRANEQFF.

The rearrangement uses TRBV5-6 and TRBJ1-2; 11 bases are shared with TRBD1. The trim removed 4 bases at V and 3 bases at J, leaving 11 bases unmatched. Looked up from germline, CDR1 is SGHDT and CDR2 is YYEEEE. This CDR3 is built from 17 residues. CDR3 amino acids: CASSPGTGGFGYYGYTF. The CDR3 DNA reads TGTGCCAGCAGCCCTGGGACAGGGGGATTCGGATACTATGGCTACACCTTC.

The V gene is TRBV6-4, the J gene TRBJ1-6, with TRBD1 matching over 7 bases. The junction had 2 bases not matched to a gene; V was cut back by 2 bases and J by 10 bases. Per germline, CDR1 MRHNA and CDR2 SNTAGT. The CDR3 has 13 amino acids. CDR3 bases: TGTGCCAGCAGTGACAGGGGGCGATCACCCCTCCACTTT. Encoded protein: CASSDRGRSPLHF.

This clone was picked up a small number of times. The V call is TRBV19, the J call TRBJ1-5, with 10 bases fitting TRBD1. V shed 7 bases, J shed 3 bases, and the junction held 12 bases outside the gene matches. Germline loops: CDR1 LNHDA, CDR2 SQIVND (reference sequence). There are 17 residues in the CDR3. The CDR3 bases are TGTGCCAGTACTCCACTCCCGGGACAGGGGTCCAATCAGCCCCAGCATTTT. It is translated as CASTPLPGQGSNQPQHF.

The genes are TRBV19 and TRBJ1-6; maybe TRBD1 (5 bases). Germline CDR1 LNHDA, CDR2 SQIVND (reference sequence). V lost 10 bases, J lost 5 bases, and 12 bases lay in between. The CDR3 runs to 13 residues. The CDR3 DNA sequence: TGTGCCATGGCGAGACAGCATAATTCACCCCTCCACTTT. This codes for CAMARQHNSPLHF.

The chain joins TRBV6-4 to TRBJ1-5; 9 positions agree with TRBD1. The CDR3 extends over 16 amino acids. The trim removed 2 bases at V and 5 bases at J, leaving 7 bases unmatched. CDR1 MRHNA and CDR2 SNTAGT come from the germline V gene. This chain's CDR3 is CASSDMGQGVDQPQHF. In DNA, the CDR3 is TGTGCCAGCAGTGACATGGGACAGGGTGTCGATCAGCCCCAGCATTTT.

This clone was detected a few times. V and J are TRBV19 and TRBJ1-4, with 10 bases that match TRBD1. V shed 7 bases, J shed 7 bases, and the junction held 15 bases outside the gene matches. CDR3 size: 17 residues. Germline V gene sequence: CDR1 LNHDA, CDR2 SQIVND (reference sequence). The CDR3 sequence: CASTPGTGVLGGEKLFF. CDR3 bases: TGTGCCAGTACCCCGGGGACAGGGGTTCTTGGAGGTGAAAAACTGTTTTTT.

The J gene is TRBJ2-7, the V gene TRBV5-5; 8 bases are shared with TRBD1. This CDR3 region has 16 residues. V dropped 2 bases and J dropped 3; count of bases not matched to a gene: 10. In germline, CDR1 is SGHKS, CDR2 YYEKEE (reference sequence). The CDR3 DNA reads TGTGCCAGCAGCTTAGGCCCGGGACAGGTGTACTACGAGCAGTACTTC. It specifies CASSLGPGQVYYEQYF.

The J gene is TRBJ2-7, the V gene TRBV11-2; D not resolved. The ends were cut back, 4 bases at V and 3 bases at J, with 13 bases in the middle. CDR1 and CDR2 (germline): SGHAT, FQNNGV. The length of the CDR3 is 14 residues. The chain's CDR3 is CASSSRSQRYEQYF. CDR3 sequence (DNA): TGTGCCAGCAGCTCCCGCTCGCAGCGCTACGAGCAGTACTTC.

The chain joins TRBV5-6 to TRBJ2-5, with TRBD2 matching 13 bases. There are 19 residues in the CDR3. The ends lost 4 bases at V and 5 bases at J; junction bases unmatched: 17. Germline CDR1 and CDR2: SGHDT and YYEEEE. The CDR3 reads CASSPGTSGVPRGWETQYF. DNA for the CDR3: TGTGCCAGCAGCCCCGGGACTAGCGGGGTCCCCCGAGGATGGGAGACCCAGTACTTC.

The chain links TRBV28 to TRBJ2-7, with D uncertain. V lost 7 bases and J 3 bases, leaving 7 bases between the germline ends. The CDR3 extends over 11 amino acids. From germline, CDR1 is MDHEN and CDR2 SYDVKM. This CDR3 reads CASTTVYEQYF. The DNA for the CDR3 is TGTGCCAGCACTACCGTCTACGAGCAGTACTTC.

The V gene is TRBV30, the J gene TRBJ2-3, with 12 bases matching TRBD2. The CDR3 sequence is 15 residues long. Germline V CDR1 and CDR2: GTSNPN, SVGIG (reference sequence). The V and J ends lost 3 bases and 0 bases, in that order; junction bases with no gene match: 1. The CDR3: CAWRGTSGSTDTQYF. The DNA for the CDR3 is TGTGCCTGGAGAGGGACTAGCGGGAGCACAGATACGCAGTATTTT.

The chain carries TRBV11-2 and TRBJ1-4; 7 nucleotides align to TRBD1. The CDR3 contains 15 residues. Germline V gives CDR1 SGHAT, CDR2 FQNNGV. Trimming at V came to 5 bases and at J to 7 bases, leaving 10 bases not matched to a gene. CDR3 protein: CASSVTGSTGEKLFF. For the CDR3, the DNA is TGTGCCAGCAGCGTGACAGGGAGTACAGGTGAAAAACTGTTTTTT.

The CDR3 loop is CASTPVEGIYGYTF. For the CDR3, the DNA is TGTGCCAGTACTCCCGTGGAGGGCATCTATGGCTACACCTTC. The chain uses TRBV19 and TRBJ1-2; no definite D call. The CDR3 totals 14 residues. From germline, CDR1 is LNHDA and CDR2 SQIVND (reference sequence). V dropped 7 bases and J dropped 4 bases, with 16 bases sitting between them.

This clone was detected once. This rearrangement joins TRBV15 to TRBJ1-1; D not resolved. Germline CDR1 LNHNV, CDR2 YYDKDF (reference sequence). CDR3 length: 14 amino acids. Trimming left V 1 base short and J 6 bases short, with 12 bases between. This CDR3 is CATSRVQAFAEAFF. The CDR3, as DNA: TGTGCCACCAGCAGAGTCCAGGCGTTCGCTGAAGCTTTCTTT.

The rearrangement links TRBV7-9 to TRBJ2-3; 8 nucleotides agree with TRBD1. Germline lookup yields CDR1 SEHNR and CDR2 FQNEAQ (reference sequence). The CDR3 covers 12 residues. CDR3 bases: TGTGCGACGACAGGGGACACAGATACGCAGTATTTT. Translation: CATTGDTDTQYF.

This clone has just a few counts. This chain uses TRBV18 with TRBJ1-1; D is unclear. The CDR3 covers 13 residues. Trimming took off 2 bases at V and 3 bases at J, with 7 bases between the two ends. Germline V gene data show CDR1 as KGHSH and CDR2 as LQKENI. CDR3 nucleotides: TGTGCCAGCTCACCAAATTCAGACACTGAAGCTTTCTTT. It translates to CASSPNSDTEAFF.

The chain has TRBV7-9 and TRBJ1-3; 10 nucleotides align to TRBD1. CDR3 size: 15 residues. V trimming: 3 bases; J trimming: 2 bases; junction bases outside the gene matches: 1. The germline V gene has CDR1 SEHNR and CDR2 FQNEAQ (reference sequence). For the CDR3, the DNA is TGTGCCAGCAGCTTGGGGACAGGGGCTGGAAACACCATATATTTT. Its translation is CASSLGTGAGNTIYF. Using reference TRBV7-9 and TRBJ1-3 for the parts outside the CDR3, the full variable domain is DTGVSQNPRHKITKRGQNVTFRCDPISEHNRLYWYRQTLGQGPEFLTYFQNEAQLEKSRLLSDRFSAERPKGSFSTLEIQRTEQGDSAMYLCASSLGTGAGNTIYFGEGSWLTVV.

The chain carries TRBV24-1 and TRBJ2-7; a possible D gene is TRBD1 (6 bases). Germline-derived CDR1 and CDR2 are KGHDR and SFDVKD. Deletions cut 4 bases from V and 1 base from J, with 16 bases between. The CDR3 is made up of 16 amino acids. CDR3 sequence: CATSDSPLQGSYEQYF. The CDR3 DNA reads TGTGCCACCAGTGACTCACCATTACAGGGATCCTACGAGCAGTACTTC.

The rearrangement uses TRBV10-3 and TRBJ1-1; D is unclear. V lost 7 bases and J lost 2, with 11 bases in between. The CDR3 spans 13 residues. CDR1 ENHRY and CDR2 SYGVKD come from the germline V gene. This CDR3 is CAITEEVNTEAFF. The CDR3 DNA reads as TGTGCCATCACCGAGGAGGTTAACACTGAAGCTTTCTTT.

As regards this clone: The same CDR3 can be traced to other DNA sequences in this sample. The chain has TRBV28 and TRBJ2-7, with 8 bases lining up with TRBD2. The CDR3 contains 15 residues. Unmatched junction bases numbered 8, after V lost 5 bases and J lost 2 bases. Germline-derived CDR1 and CDR2 are MDHEN and SYDVKM. The CDR3 coding sequence is TGTGCCAGCAGTGGTATTTTAGCGGGACCCTACGAGCAGTACTTC. It is translated as CASSGILAGPYEQYF. Full variable domain (outside the CDR3, taken from reference TRBV28 and TRBJ2-7): DVKVTQSSRYLVKRTGEKVFLECVQDMDHENMFWYRQDPGLGLRLIYFSYDVKMKEKGDIPEGYSVSREKKERFSLILESASTNQTSMYLCASSGILAGPYEQYFGPGTRLTVT.

CDR3 protein: CASSTPGLYEQYF. The CDR3 region has the DNA TGTGCCAGTAGTACTCCAGGACTCTACGAGCAGTACTTC. The chain couples TRBV19 to TRBJ2-7; tentatively, D is TRBD2 (5 bases). CDR1 LNHDA and CDR2 SQIVND come from the germline V gene (reference sequence). This CDR3 comprises 13 residues. V lost 4 bases and J 3 bases, leaving 10 bases between the germline ends.

The rearrangement links TRBV6-6 to TRBJ2-7; TRBD2 matches at 7 bases. V dropped 5 bases and J dropped 1; count of bases not matched to a gene: 8. Germline loops: CDR1 MNHNY, CDR2 SVGAGI (reference sequence). The CDR3 spans 15 residues. In DNA, the CDR3 is TGTGCCAGCAGTGGTACAGACGGGGGGTCCTACGAGCAGTACTTC. Residues: CASSGTDGGSYEQYF.

V is TRBV28 and J is TRBJ1-5, with a tentative D call TRBD1 (5 bases). Germline V CDR1 and CDR2: MDHEN, SYDVKM. The CDR3 runs to 16 residues. V was clipped by 7 bases and J by 2 bases, with 18 bases between them. The CDR3 nucleotides are TGTGCCAGCACCCTTGGAGGGGTTCAAGGCAATCAGCCCCAGCATTTT. The encoded protein is CASTLGGVQGNQPQHF.

This clone was found many times. The V gene is TRBV5-1, the J gene TRBJ2-1, with unresolved D. Germline V CDR1 and CDR2: SGHRS, YFSETQ. The CDR3 loop spans 11 amino acids. Deletions cut 3 bases from V and 4 bases from J, with 2 bases between. This CDR3 is CASSSYNEQFF. In DNA, the CDR3 is TGCGCCAGCAGCTCATACAATGAGCAGTTCTTC.

This clone is a singleton in its sample. The gene calls are TRBV6-6 and TRBJ2-7; possible D gene TRBD1, 6 bases. V was cut by 4 bases and J by 4 bases, with 17 bases left in between. The CDR3 spans 15 residues. Germline values: CDR1 MNHNY, CDR2 SVGAGI (reference sequence). The CDR3 loop reads CASSSPMTGFYEQYF. The CDR3 nucleotides are TGTGCCAGCAGTTCGCCCATGACAGGCTTTTACGAGCAGTACTTC.

The chain combines TRBV7-6 with TRBJ2-3; no clear D gene. Germline V gene data show CDR1 as SGHVS and CDR2 as FNYEAQ. This CDR3 region has 16 residues. V lost 0 bases, J lost 2 bases, and 12 bases lay in between. CDR3 in amino acids: CASSLAVQAYTDTQYF. The CDR3 bases are TGTGCCAGCAGCTTAGCCGTCCAGGCCTACACAGATACGCAGTATTTT.

This chain joins TRBV27 and TRBJ2-3; 8 nucleotides match TRBD1. Germline CDR1 and CDR2: MNHEY and SMNVEV (reference sequence). The junction had 8 bases not matched to a gene; V was cut back by 5 bases and J by 4 bases. CDR3 length equals 15 residues. The CDR3 coding sequence is TGTGCCAGCAGTATCGGGACAGGCTTCGCAGATACGCAGTATTTT. Translation gives CASSIGTGFADTQYF.

The chain is built from TRBV27 and TRBJ2-7, with D maybe TRBD1 (6 bases). V shed 8 bases and J shed 0 bases, with 11 bases lying between them. Looked up from germline, CDR1 is MNHEY and CDR2 is SMNVEV (reference sequence). The CDR3 loop spans 13 amino acids. The DNA for the CDR3 is TGTGCCAGCGGGGGCCCCTTCTCCTACGAGCAGTACTTC. Translated, it gives CASGGPFSYEQYF.

In nucleotides, the CDR3 is TGTGCCACCAGTGAGGGGGAGGGAGATGGCTACACCTTC. This gives the protein CATSEGEGDGYTF. The chain employs TRBV24-1 and TRBJ1-2; D perhaps matches TRBD1 (5 bases). CDR3 length: 13 residues. The V gene's germline CDR1 is KGHDR and CDR2 SFDVKD. V lost 4 bases to trimming and J lost 6 bases, with 11 bases between them.